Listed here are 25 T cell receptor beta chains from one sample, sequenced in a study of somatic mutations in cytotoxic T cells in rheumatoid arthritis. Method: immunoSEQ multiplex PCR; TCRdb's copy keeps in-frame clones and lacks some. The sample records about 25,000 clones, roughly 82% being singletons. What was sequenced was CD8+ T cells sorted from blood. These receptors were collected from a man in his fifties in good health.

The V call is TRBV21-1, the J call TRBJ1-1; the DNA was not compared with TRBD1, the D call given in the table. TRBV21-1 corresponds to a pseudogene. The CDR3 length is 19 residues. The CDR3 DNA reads TGTGCCAGCAGCATAAAGGGGACAGGGCGACCCACGATGAACACTGAAGCTTTCTTT. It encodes CASSIKGTGRPTMNTEAFF.

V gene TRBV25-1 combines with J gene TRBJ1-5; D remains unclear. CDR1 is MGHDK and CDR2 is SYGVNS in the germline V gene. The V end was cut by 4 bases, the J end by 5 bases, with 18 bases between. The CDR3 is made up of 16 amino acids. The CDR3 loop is CASSGLEPWNHQPQHF. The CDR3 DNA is TGTGCCAGCAGTGGACTCGAGCCTTGGAATCATCAGCCCCAGCATTTT.

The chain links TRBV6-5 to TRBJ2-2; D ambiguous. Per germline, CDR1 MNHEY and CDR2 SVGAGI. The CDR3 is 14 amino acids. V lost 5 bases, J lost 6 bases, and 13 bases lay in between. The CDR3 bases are TGTGCCAGCAGTCCCGTGTCCCGGGCCGGGGAGCTGTTTTTT. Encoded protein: CASSPVSRAGELFF.

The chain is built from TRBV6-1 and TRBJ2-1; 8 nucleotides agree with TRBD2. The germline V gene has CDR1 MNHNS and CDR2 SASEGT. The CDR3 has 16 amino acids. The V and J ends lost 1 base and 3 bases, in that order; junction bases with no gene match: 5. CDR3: CASSEVSSGSYNEQFF. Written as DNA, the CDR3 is TGTGCCAGCAGTGAAGTGTCCAGCGGGAGCTACAATGAGCAGTTCTTC.

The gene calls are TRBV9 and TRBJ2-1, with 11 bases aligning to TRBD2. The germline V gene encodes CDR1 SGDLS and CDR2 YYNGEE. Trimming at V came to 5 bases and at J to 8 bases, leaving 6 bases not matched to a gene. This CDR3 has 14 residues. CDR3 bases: TGTGCCAGCAGAACCGGGACTAGCGGCTATGAGCAGTTCTTC. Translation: CASRTGTSGYEQFF.

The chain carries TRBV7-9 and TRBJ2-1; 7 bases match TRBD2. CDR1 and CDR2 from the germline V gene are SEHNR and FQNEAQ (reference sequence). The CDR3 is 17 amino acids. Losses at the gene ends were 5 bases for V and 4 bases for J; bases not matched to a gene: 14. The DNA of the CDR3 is TGTGCCAGCAGCGCCCTAGGGCGTCGCGGGGGATACAATGAGCAGTTCTTC. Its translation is CASSALGRRGGYNEQFF.

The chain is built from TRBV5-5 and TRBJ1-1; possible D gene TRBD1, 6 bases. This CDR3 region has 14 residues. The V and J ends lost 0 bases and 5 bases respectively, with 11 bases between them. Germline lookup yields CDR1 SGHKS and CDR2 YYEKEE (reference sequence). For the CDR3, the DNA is TGTGCCAGCAGCTTGGAAACAGGGTGGACTGAAGCTTTCTTT. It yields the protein CASSLETGWTEAFF.

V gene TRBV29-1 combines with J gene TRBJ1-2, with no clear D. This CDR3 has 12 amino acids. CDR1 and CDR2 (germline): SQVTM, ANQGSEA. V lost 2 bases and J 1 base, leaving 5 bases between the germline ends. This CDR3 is CSVEPINYGYTF. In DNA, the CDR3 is TGCAGCGTTGAACCGATTAACTATGGCTACACCTTC.

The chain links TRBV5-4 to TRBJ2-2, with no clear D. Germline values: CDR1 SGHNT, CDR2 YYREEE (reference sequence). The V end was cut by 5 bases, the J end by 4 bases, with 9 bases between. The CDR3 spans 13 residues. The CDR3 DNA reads TGTGCCAGCAGACCAGGCGGCACCGGGGAGCTGTTTTTT. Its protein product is CASRPGGTGELFF.

The CDR3 DNA is TGTGCCAGCAGTGTTACAGGGGAAGTTGGCACAGATACGCAGTATTTT. This sequence encodes CASSVTGEVGTDTQYF. This chain links TRBV2 with TRBJ2-3; 7 nucleotides agree with TRBD1. Trimming cost V 4 bases and J 1 base; bases outside gene matches: 8. The CDR3 length is 16 residues. Germline values: CDR1 SNHLY, CDR2 FYNNEI.

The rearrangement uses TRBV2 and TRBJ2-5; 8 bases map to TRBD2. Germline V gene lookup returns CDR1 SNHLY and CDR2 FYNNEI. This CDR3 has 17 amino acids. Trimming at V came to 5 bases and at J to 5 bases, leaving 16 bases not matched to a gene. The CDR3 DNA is TGTGCCAGCAGTCCTCCCGTAGCGGGAATCAGTAGGGAGACCCAGTACTTC. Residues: CASSPPVAGISRETQYF.

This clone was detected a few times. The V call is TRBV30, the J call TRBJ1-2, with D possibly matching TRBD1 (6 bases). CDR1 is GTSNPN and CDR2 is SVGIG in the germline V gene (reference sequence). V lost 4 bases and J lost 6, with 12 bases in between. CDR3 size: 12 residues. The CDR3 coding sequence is TGTGCCTGGAAGGGGGTTTGGGATGGCTACACCTTC. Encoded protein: CAWKGVWDGYTF.

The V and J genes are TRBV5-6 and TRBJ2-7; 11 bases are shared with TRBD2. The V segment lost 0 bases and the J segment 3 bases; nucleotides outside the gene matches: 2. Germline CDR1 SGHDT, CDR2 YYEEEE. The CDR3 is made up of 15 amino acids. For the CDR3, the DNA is TGTGCCAGCAGCTTGGGACTAGCGGGGCGCTACGAGCAGTACTTC. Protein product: CASSLGLAGRYEQYF.

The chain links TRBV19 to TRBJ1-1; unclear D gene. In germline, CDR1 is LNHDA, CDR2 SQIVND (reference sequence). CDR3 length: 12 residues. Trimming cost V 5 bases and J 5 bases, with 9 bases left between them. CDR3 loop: CASSLGRTEAFF. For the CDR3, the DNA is TGTGCCAGTAGTTTGGGGAGGACTGAAGCTTTCTTT.

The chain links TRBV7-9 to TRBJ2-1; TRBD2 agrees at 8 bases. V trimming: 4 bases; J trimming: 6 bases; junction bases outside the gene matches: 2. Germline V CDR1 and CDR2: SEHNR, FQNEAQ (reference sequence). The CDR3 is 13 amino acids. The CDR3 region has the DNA TGTGCCAGCAGCTGGCTAGCGGGCAATGAGCAGTTCTTC. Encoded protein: CASSWLAGNEQFF.

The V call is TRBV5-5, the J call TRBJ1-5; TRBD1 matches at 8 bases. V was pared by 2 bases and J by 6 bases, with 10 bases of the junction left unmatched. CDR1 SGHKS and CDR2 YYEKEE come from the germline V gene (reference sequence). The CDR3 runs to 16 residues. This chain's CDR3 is CASSFKLPGGRQPQHF. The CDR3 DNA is TGTGCCAGCAGCTTTAAGTTGCCAGGGGGCCGTCAGCCCCAGCATTTT.

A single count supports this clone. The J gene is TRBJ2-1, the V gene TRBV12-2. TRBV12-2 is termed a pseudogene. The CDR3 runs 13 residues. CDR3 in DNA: TGTGCAAGTCGCTTAGGGAGCGTGGGAGAGCAGTTCTTC. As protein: CASRLGSVGEQFF.

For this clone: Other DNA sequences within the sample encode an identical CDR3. Here the CDR3 DNA reads TGTGCCAGCAGCGCGGGGTCAGGTAGCAATCAGCCCCAGCATTTT. It specifies CASSAGSGSNQPQHF. The rearrangement uses TRBV9 and TRBJ1-5, with D unresolved. The V gene's germline CDR1 is SGDLS and CDR2 YYNGEE. This CDR3 has 15 residues. V lost 3 bases and J lost 0, with 10 bases in between.

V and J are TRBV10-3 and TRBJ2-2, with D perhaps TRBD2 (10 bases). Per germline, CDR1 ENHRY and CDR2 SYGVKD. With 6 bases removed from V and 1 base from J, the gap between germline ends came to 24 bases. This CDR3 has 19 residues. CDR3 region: CAIRGTGRTSGKNTGELFF. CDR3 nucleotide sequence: TGTGCCATCAGGGGGACAGGGAGAACTAGCGGGAAGAACACCGGGGAGCTGTTTTTT.

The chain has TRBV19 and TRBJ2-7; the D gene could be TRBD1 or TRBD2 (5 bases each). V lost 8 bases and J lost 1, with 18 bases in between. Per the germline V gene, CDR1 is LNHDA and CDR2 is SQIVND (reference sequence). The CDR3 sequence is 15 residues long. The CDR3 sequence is CASSPSRGYSYEQYF. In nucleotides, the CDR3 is TGTGCCAGTTCCCCCTCGAGGGGCTATTCCTACGAGCAGTACTTC.

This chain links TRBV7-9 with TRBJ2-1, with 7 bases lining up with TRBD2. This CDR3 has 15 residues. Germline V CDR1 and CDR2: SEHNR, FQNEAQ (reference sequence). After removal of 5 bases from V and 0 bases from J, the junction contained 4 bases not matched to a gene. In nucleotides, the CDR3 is TGTGCCAGCAGCCCTAGCGGCAGCTCCTACAATGAGCAGTTCTTC. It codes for CASSPSGSSYNEQFF.

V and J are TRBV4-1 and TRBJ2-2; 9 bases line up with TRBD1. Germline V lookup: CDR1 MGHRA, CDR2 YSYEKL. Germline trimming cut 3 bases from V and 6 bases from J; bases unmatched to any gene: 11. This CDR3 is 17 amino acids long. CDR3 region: CASSHGTGRPIPGELFF. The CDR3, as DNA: TGCGCCAGCAGCCATGGGACAGGGAGGCCCATCCCCGGGGAGCTGTTTTTT.

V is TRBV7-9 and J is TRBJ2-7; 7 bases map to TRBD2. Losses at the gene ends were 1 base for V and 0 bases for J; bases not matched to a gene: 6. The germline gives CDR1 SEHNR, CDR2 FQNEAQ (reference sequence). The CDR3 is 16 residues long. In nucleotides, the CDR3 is TGTGCCAGCAGCTTAGTTACTAGCGTTAGCTCCTACGAGCAGTACTTC. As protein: CASSLVTSVSSYEQYF. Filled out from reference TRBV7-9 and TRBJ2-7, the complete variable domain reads DTGVSQNPRHKITKRGQNVTFRCDPISEHNRLYWYRQTLGQGPEFLTYFQNEAQLEKSRLLSDRFSAERPKGSFSTLEIQRTEQGDSAMYLCASSLVTSVSSYEQYFGPGTRLTVT.

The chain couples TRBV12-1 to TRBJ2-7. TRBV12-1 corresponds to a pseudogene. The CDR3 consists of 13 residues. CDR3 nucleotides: TGTGCCACGAACCGGGACGATCCCTACGAGCAGTACTTC. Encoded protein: CATNRDDPYEQYF.

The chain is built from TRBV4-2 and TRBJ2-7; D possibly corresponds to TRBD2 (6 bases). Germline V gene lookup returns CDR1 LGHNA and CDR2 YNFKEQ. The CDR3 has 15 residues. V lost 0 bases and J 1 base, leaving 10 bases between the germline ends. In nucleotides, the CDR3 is TGTGCCAGCAGCCAAGAACTAGCTGATTCCTACGAGCAGTACTTC. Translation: CASSQELADSYEQYF.